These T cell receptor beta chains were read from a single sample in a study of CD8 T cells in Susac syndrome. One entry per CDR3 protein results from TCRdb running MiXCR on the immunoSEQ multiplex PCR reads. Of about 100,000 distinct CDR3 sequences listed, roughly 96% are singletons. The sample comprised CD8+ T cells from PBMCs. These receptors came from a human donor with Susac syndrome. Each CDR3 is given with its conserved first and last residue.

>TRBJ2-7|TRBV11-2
CASSRWDPYEQYF
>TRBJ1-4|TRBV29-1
CSATQGGGEKLFF
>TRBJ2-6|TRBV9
CASSAAQSGANVLTF
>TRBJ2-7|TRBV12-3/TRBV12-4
CASSPPGTGIYEQYF
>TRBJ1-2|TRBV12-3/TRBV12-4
CASSPEFYGYTF
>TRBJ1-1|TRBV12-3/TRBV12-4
CASSPRQTEAFF
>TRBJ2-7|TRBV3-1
CASSPSVVGYEQYF
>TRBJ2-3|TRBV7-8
CASSLEIERAADTQYF
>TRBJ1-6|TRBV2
CATTGEPGNSPLHF
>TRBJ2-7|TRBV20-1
CSAKGGLAGDSSYEQYF
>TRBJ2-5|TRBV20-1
CSARDRTGLGETQYF
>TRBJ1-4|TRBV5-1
CASSLVGGQGEKLFF
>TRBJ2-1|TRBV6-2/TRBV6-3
CASSYGRGGADEQFF
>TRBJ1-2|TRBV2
CASSASQGYGYTF
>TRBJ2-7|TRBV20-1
CSAGLTSGGAQQYF
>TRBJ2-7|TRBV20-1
CSARDYAQRLAGDEQYF
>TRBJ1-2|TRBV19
CASSTGSSYGYTF
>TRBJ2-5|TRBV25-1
CASNPPGETSPETQYF
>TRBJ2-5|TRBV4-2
CASSQDHSGDGETQYF
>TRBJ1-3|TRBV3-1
CASSPRDGPNTIYF